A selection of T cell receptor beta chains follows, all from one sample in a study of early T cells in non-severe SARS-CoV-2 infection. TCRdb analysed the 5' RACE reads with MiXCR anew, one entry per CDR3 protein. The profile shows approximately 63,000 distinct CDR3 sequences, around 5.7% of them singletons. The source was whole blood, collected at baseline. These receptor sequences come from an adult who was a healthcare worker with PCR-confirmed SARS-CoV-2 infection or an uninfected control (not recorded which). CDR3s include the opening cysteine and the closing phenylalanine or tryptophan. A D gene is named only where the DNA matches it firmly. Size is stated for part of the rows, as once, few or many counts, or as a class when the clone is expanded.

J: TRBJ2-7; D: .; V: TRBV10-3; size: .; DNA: TGTGCCATCAGTGCAGGGCCGGGGTCCTACGAGCAGTACTTC; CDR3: CAISAGPGSYEQYF
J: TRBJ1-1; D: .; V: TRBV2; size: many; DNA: TGTGCCAGCACCTTGGGGGGCCAGGGGCGGATTGAAGCTTTCTTT; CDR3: CASTLGGQGRIEAFF
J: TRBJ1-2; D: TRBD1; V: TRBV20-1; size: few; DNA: TGCAGTGCCCCACGGGAAGGGGGACAGGGATTTGGCTACACCTTC; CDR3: CSAPREGGQGFGYTF
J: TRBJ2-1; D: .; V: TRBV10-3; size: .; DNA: TGTGCCTCTACGACATCAGGGGGAGGCGATGAGCAGTTCTTC; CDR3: CASTTSGGGDEQFF
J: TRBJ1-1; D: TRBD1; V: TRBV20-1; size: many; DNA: TGCAGTGCTAGCGTGGGACAGCGCCTTACTGAAGCTTTCTTT; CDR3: CSASVGQRLTEAFF
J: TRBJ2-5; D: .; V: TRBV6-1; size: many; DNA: TGTGCCAGCATAACAGGGAGTGGCGAGACCCAGTACTTC; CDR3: CASITGSGETQYF
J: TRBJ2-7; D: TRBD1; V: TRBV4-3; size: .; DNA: TGCGCCAGCAGCCTACAATGGACAGGGGGCTTGGACGAGCAGTACTTC; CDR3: CASSLQWTGGLDEQYF
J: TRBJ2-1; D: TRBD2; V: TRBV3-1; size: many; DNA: TGTGCCAGCAGCCAAACTAGCGGGCTTTCCTACAATGAGCAGTTCTTC; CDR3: CASSQTSGLSYNEQFF
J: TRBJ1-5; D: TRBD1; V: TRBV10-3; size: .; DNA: TGTGCCATCGGGGGGACAGGGCACCAGCCCCAGCATTTT; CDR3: CAIGGTGHQPQHF
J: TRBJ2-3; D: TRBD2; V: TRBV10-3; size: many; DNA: TGTGCCACAGTAGCGGGAGACACAGATACGCAGTATTTT; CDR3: CATVAGDTDTQYF
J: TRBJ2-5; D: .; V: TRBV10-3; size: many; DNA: TGTGCCATCAGTGCGGGAGGGGGCCTGGAGACCCAGTACTTC; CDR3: CAISAGGGLETQYF
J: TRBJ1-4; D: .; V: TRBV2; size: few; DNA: TGTGCCAGCAGCGAAAGGGGGTTGGCTAATGAAAAACTGTTTTTT; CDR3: CASSERGLANEKLFF
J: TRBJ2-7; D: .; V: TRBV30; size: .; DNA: TGTGCCTGGAAAATGGGCAATTTGGACGAGCAGTACTTC; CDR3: CAWKMGNLDEQYF
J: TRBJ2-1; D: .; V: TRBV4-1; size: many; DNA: TGCGCCAGCAGCCAAGAACCAGGGAATGAGCAGTTCTTC; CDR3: CASSQEPGNEQFF
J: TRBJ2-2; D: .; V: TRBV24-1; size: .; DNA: TGTGCCACCAGTGATCCGGGCCGCACCGGGGAGCTGTTTTTT; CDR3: CATSDPGRTGELFF
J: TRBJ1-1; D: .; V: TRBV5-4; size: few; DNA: TGTGCCAGCAGCTCTGAACAGGGACTCACTGAAGCTTTCTTT; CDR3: CASSSEQGLTEAFF
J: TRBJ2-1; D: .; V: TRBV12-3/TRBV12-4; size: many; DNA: TGTGCCAGCAGATCGGCCCTGGCGTCGTTCTTC; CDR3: CASRSALASFF
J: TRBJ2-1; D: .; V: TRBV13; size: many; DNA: TGTGCCAGCAGCTCAAGACTAGACCCAAAGTACAATGAGCAGTTCTTC; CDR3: CASSSRLDPKYNEQFF
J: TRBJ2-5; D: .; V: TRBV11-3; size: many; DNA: TGTGCCAGCAGCTTAGCGGATCGGCAGGGTGAAGAGACCCAGTACTTC; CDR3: CASSLADRQGEETQYF
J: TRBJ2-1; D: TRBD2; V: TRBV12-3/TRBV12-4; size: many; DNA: TGTGCCAGCAGTCCGCTAGCGGGAACTCAGCAGTTCTTC; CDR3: CASSPLAGTQQFF
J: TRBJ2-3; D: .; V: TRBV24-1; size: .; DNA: TGTGCCACCAGTGATCCGTCCGTGATGGCAGGAGATACGCAGTATTTT; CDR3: CATSDPSVMAGDTQYF
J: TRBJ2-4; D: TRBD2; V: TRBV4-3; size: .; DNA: TGCGCCAGCAGCCAAGTGGCCGGGACTAGCGGGATAGTCCAGTACTTC; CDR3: CASSQVAGTSGIVQYF
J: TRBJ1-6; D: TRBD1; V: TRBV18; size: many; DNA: TGTGCCAGCTCACCGACAGGGTTCCCTGCTACGAGCAATTCACCCCTCCACTTT; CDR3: CASSPTGFPATSNSPLHF
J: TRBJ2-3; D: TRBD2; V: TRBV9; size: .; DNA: TGTGCCAGCAGCACTGGACTAGCGGGAGGACTACCCACAGATACGCAGTATTTT; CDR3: CASSTGLAGGLPTDTQYF
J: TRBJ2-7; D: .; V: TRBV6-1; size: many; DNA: TGTGCCAGCAGGGCAGGGATCTCCGCCTACGAGCAGTACTTC; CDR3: CASRAGISAYEQYF
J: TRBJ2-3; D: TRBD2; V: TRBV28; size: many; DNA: TGTGCCAGCAGTTCCCTTATACTAGCGGGGGGTCGGGATACGCAGTATTTT; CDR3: CASSSLILAGGRDTQYF
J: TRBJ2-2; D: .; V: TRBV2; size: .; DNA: TGTGCCAGCAGTGGGCAGGGCCCTCTTACCGGGGAGCTTTTTTTT; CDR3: CASSGQGPLTGELFF
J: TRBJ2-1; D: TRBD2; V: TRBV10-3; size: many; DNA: TGTGCCATCAGGGCTAGCGGGAGTTACAATGAGCAGTTCTTC; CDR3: CAIRASGSYNEQFF
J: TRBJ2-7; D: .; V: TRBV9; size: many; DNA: TGTGCCAGCAGTTACAGTACAGGGGAGCAGTACTTC; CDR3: CASSYSTGEQYF
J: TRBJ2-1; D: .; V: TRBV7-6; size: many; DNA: TGTGCCAGCAGCTCCCCACTAGTGAGTGAGCAGTTCTTC; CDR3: CASSSPLVSEQFF
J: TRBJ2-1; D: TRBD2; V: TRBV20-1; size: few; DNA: TGCAGTGCTAGACCGGGACTAGCGGGAGGGAATGAGCAGTTCTTC; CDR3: CSARPGLAGGNEQFF
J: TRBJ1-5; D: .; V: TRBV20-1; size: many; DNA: TGCAGTGCTAGAGATCACGCGAGGGTAGGGCAGCCCCAGCATTTT; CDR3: CSARDHARVGQPQHF
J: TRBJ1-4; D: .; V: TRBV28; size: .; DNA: TGTGCCAGCAGTGGGTGGGAAATCGCAACTAATGAAAAACTGTTTTTT; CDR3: CASSGWEIATNEKLFF
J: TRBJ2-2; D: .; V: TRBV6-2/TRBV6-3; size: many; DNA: TGTGCCAGCAGTTACTCCATGATGATGACCGGGGAGCTGTTTTTT; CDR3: CASSYSMMMTGELFF
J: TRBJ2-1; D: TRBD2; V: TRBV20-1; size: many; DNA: TGCAGTGCTCCCAAGCGGGAGCTAGGTGAGCAGTTCTTC; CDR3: CSAPKRELGEQFF
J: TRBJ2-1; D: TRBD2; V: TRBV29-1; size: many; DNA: TGCAGCGTTCAGGGCGGGAGAGGGTTAGGGAATGAGCAGTTCTTC; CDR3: CSVQGGRGLGNEQFF
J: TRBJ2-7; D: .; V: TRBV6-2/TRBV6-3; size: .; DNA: TGTGCCAGCACCCGAGGGCCTCGAAACGAGCAGTACTTC; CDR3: CASTRGPRNEQYF
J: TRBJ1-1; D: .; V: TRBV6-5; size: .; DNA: TGTGCCAGCAGTTACGCGGGGGACACTGAAGCTTTCTTT; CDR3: CASSYAGDTEAFF
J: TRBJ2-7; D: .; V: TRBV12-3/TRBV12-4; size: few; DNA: TGTGCCAGCGGATTGGGATCCTACGAGCAGTACTTC; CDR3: CASGLGSYEQYF
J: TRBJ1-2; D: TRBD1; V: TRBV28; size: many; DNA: TGTGCCAGCAGTCTACAGGGGAACTATGGCTACACCTTC; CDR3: CASSLQGNYGYTF
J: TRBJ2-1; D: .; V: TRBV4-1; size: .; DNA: TGCGCCAGCAGCCAGGTGAGGGATCTGTCCTACAATGAGCAGTTCTTC; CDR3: CASSQVRDLSYNEQFF